This T cell receptor (beta chain) was profiled in a study of beta chain features in type 1 diabetes. The authors reverse transcribed all of the isolated RNA, so sequencing captured expressed TCRB transcripts. Method: immunoSEQ multiplex PCR; TCRdb's copy keeps in-frame clones and lacks some. The sample yields roughly 330,000 clones, roughly 12% seen once. Regarding the study as a whole: HLA influence on TCRB rearrangement stayed unresolved here. Patients with Type 1 diabetes showed moderately but significantly shorter TCRB CDR3s in all four CD4+ subsets.

This clone occurred once. Its antigen remains unknown. The TCR sequence derives from a woman aged 18-29 years with type 1 diabetes. What was sequenced was naive CD4+ T cells from blood.

CDR3 sequence (DNA): TGTGCCAGCAGCTTAGTTACGACAAGTGGACAGGAGGAGCTGTTTTTT. This gives the protein CASSLVTTSGQEELFF. V is TRBV7-8 and J is TRBJ2-2; 7 nucleotides align to TRBD1. The CDR3 covers 16 residues. With V trimmed by 1 base and J by 10 bases, 12 bases remained unmatched. Germline CDR1 is SGHVS and CDR2 is FQNEAQ.